A selection of T cell receptor beta chains follows, all from one sample in a study of response to subunit inactivated influenza vaccine. TCRdb re-called the RT-PCR reads with MiXCR, one entry per CDR3 protein. The sample carries some 150,000 distinct CDR3 sequences, roughly 12% recorded once. The data also belong to a second study, concerning T cells expressing NK-cell markers.

The sequences come from CD8+ T cells sorted from PBMCs, collected approximately 13 days after vaccination. The receptor source for this set is a man in his fifties who received an inactivated influenza vaccine. The CDR3 runs from the conserved cysteine through the conserved F or W. A D gene is named only where the DNA matches it firmly. Size values are once, few and many counts, or a class for expanded clones, and some rows have none.

size | J | D | V | CDR3 | DNA
few | TRBJ2-1 | - | TRBV6-2/TRBV6-3 | CASSYSRLDGEQFF | TGTGCCAGCAGTTACTCGAGGCTAGATGGTGAGCAGTTCTTC
many | TRBJ2-3 | - | TRBV27 | CASSPTGDWVTDTQYF | TGTGCCAGCAGTCCAACGGGGGATTGGGTCACAGATACGCAGTATTTT
few | TRBJ2-7 | TRBD2 | TRBV6-1 | CASSPRSGTSGRVRDEQYF | TGTGCCAGCAGTCCTCGCTCGGGGACTAGCGGGAGGGTTCGAGACGAGCAGTACTTC
- | TRBJ2-7 | - | TRBV27 | CASSFEGAGSYEQYF | TGTGCCAGCAGTTTCGAGGGGGCGGGGTCCTACGAGCAGTACTTC
- | TRBJ1-1 | - | TRBV12-3/TRBV12-4 | CASSQVRQPMNTEAFF | TGTGCCAGCAGTCAGGTTAGACAGCCAATGAACACTGAAGCTTTCTTT
- | TRBJ2-3 | - | TRBV2 | CASSEDGVSTDTQYF | TGTGCCAGCAGTGAAGATGGGGTTAGCACAGATACGCAGTATTTT
once | TRBJ1-6 | TRBD1 | TRBV20-1 | CSARDRVSYNSPLHF | TGCAGTGCTCGGGACAGGGTCTCCTATAATTCACCCCTCCACTTT
many | TRBJ2-7 | TRBD2 | TRBV7-9 | CASSLAGTEQYF | TGTGCCAGCAGCCTAGCGGGAACCGAGCAGTACTTC
few | TRBJ1-3 | - | TRBV7-2 | CASSLVGFTGNTIYF | TGTGCCAGCAGCTTAGTGGGTTTTACTGGAAACACCATATATTTT
many | TRBJ2-1 | TRBD2 | TRBV28 | CASRLAGAEQFF | TGTGCCAGCAGACTAGCGGGAGCGGAGCAGTTCTTC
- | TRBJ2-3 | TRBD2 | TRBV5-1 | CASSLSLAGIVVSDTQYF | TGCGCCAGCAGCTTGAGTCTAGCGGGAATAGTGGTTTCAGATACGCAGTATTTT
- | TRBJ2-4 | - | TRBV27 | CASSLFREVGNIQYF | TGTGCCAGCAGTTTATTCCGAGAGGTCGGGAACATTCAGTACTTC
few | TRBJ1-1 | - | TRBV29-1 | CSVLGGGTEAFF | TGCAGCGTGTTGGGGGGGGGCACTGAAGCTTTCTTT
- | TRBJ2-3 | TRBD2 | TRBV9 | CASSVEGLAVKSTDTQYF | TGTGCCAGCAGCGTAGAAGGACTAGCGGTAAAAAGCACAGATACGCAGTATTTT
many | TRBJ2-1 | - | TRBV29-1 | CSAGIRSSYNEQFF | TGCAGCGCCGGAATCCGGAGCTCCTACAATGAGCAGTTCTTC
few | TRBJ2-7 | - | TRBV12-3/TRBV12-4 | CASSLTNSEQYF | TGTGCCAGCAGTTTAACTAACTCCGAGCAGTACTTC
- | TRBJ2-1 | TRBD2 | TRBV4-3 | CASSQELAGGGNEQFF | TGCGCCAGCAGCCAAGAGCTAGCGGGAGGGGGAAATGAGCAGTTCTTC
many | TRBJ1-1 | - | TRBV28 | CASSPPELNTEAFF | TGTGCCAGCAGTCCCCCGGAGCTGAACACTGAAGCTTTCTTT
- | TRBJ2-2 | TRBD2 | TRBV6-5 | CASSYLAGVSGELFF | TGTGCCAGCAGTTACCTAGCGGGGGTATCCGGGGAGCTGTTTTTT
- | TRBJ2-1 | - | TRBV6-5 | CASSYGGFVSYNEQFF | TGTGCCAGCAGTTACGGGGGGTTCGTCTCCTACAATGAGCAGTTCTTC
few | TRBJ2-1 | TRBD2 | TRBV7-9 | CASSPPSGRGSNEQFF | TGTGCCAGCAGCCCACCAAGCGGGAGGGGTAGCAATGAGCAGTTCTTC
- | TRBJ2-1 | - | TRBV6-2/TRBV6-3 | CASSYSEYGLYNEQFF | TGTGCCAGCAGTTACTCGGAGTACGGACTCTACAATGAGCAGTTCTTC
- | TRBJ2-4 | - | TRBV25-1 | CASSDQTVGNIQYF | TGTGCCAGCAGTGACCAGACAGTAGGAAACATTCAGTACTTC
few | TRBJ1-5 | TRBD1 | TRBV6-1 | CASREGGMQPQHF | TGTGCCAGCAGGGAAGGGGGCATGCAGCCCCAGCATTTT
few | TRBJ1-6 | - | TRBV3-1 | CASSPTGNSPLHF | TGTGCCAGCAGCCCTACAGGAAATTCACCCCTCCACTTT
- | TRBJ2-5 | TRBD2 | TRBV29-1 | CSVEVGTSGETQYF | TGCAGCGTTGAAGTCGGGACTAGCGGGGAGACCCAGTACTTC
- | TRBJ2-7 | - | TRBV28 | CASTFGSTYEQYF | TGTGCCAGCACTTTTGGGAGTACCTACGAGCAGTACTTC
few | TRBJ2-7 | - | TRBV25-1 | CASSPGISYEQYF | TGTGCCAGCAGTCCGGGTATTTCCTACGAGCAGTACTTC
many | TRBJ1-2 | TRBD1 | TRBV19 | CASSISTATGYGYTF | TGTGCCAGTAGTATCTCGACAGCGACAGGGTATGGCTACACCTTC
few | TRBJ1-1 | TRBD1 | TRBV5-1 | CASAGTGTTEAFF | TGCGCCAGCGCTGGGACAGGGACCACTGAAGCTTTCTTT
few | TRBJ2-3 | TRBD2 | TRBV9 | CASRPSGAGGPTDTQYF | TGTGCCAGCAGGCCCTCGGGGGCGGGGGGGCCGACTGATACGCAGTATTTT
few | TRBJ2-1 | - | TRBV11-2 | CASSPNRVSEQFF | TGTGCCAGCAGCCCAAACAGGGTCAGTGAGCAGTTCTTC
- | TRBJ2-7 | TRBD1 | TRBV6-5 | CASGSRDRGFYEQYF | TGTGCCAGCGGTTCCCGGGACAGGGGGTTTTACGAGCAGTACTTC
many | TRBJ2-5 | TRBD1 | TRBV29-1 | CSVESDRGETQYF | TGCAGCGTTGAGTCGGACAGGGGAGAGACCCAGTACTTC
few | TRBJ2-1 | TRBD2 | TRBV28 | CASSFIPGLAGGLYNEQFF | TGTGCCAGCAGTTTTATCCCGGGACTAGCGGGAGGCTTATACAATGAGCAGTTCTTC
few | TRBJ2-1 | - | TRBV6-2/TRBV6-3 | CASSYGGFLSYNEQFF | TGTGCCAGCAGTTACGGCGGGTTTCTTTCCTACAATGAGCAGTTCTTC
few | TRBJ2-1 | TRBD1 | TRBV2 | CAIWETGKNEQFF | TGTGCCATTTGGGAGACAGGGAAAAATGAGCAGTTCTTC
many | TRBJ2-1 | - | TRBV29-1 | CSVEGGYNEQFF | TGCAGCGTTGAAGGGGGATACAATGAGCAGTTCTTC
few | TRBJ2-1 | - | TRBV28 | CASSPTRTRENYNEQFF | TGTGCCAGCAGCCCCACCCGCACTAGAGAAAACTACAATGAGCAGTTCTTC
- | TRBJ1-2 | TRBD1 | TRBV7-9 | CASSPGGTGGPYGYTF | TGTGCCAGCAGCCCCGGAGGGACAGGAGGACCCTATGGCTACACCTTC
few | TRBJ2-1 | TRBD2 | TRBV6-2/TRBV6-3 | CASNMGGNEQFF | TGTGCCAGCAATATGGGGGGGAATGAGCAGTTCTTC
- | TRBJ2-7 | TRBD1 | TRBV12-3/TRBV12-4 | CASRIGQGSYEQYF | TGTGCCAGCAGGATTGGACAGGGATCCTACGAGCAGTACTTC
- | TRBJ2-7 | - | TRBV19 | CASSGVSYEQYF | TGTGCCAGTAGTGGCGTCTCGTACGAGCAGTACTTC
many | TRBJ2-1 | - | TRBV12-3/TRBV12-4 | CASSPINRPRGNEQFF | TGTGCCAGCAGTCCGATCAACAGGCCCCGGGGGAATGAGCAGTTCTTC
few | TRBJ1-1 | TRBD1 | TRBV20-1 | CSARWDREAFF | TGCAGTGCTAGATGGGACAGAGAAGCTTTCTTT
many | TRBJ2-3 | - | TRBV29-1 | CSVEERTSPADTQYF | TGCAGCGTTGAAGAAAGGACTTCTCCGGCAGATACGCAGTATTTT
few | TRBJ2-5 | - | TRBV25-1 | CASSEFGGEETQYF | TGTGCCAGCAGTGAATTTGGCGGGGAAGAGACCCAGTACTTC
- | TRBJ2-3 | TRBD1 | TRBV30 | CAWSVRDRGTDTQYF | TGTGCCTGGAGTGTCAGGGACAGGGGCACAGATACGCAGTATTTT
- | TRBJ2-2 | - | TRBV7-8 | CASSPGFGNTGELFF | TGTGCCAGCAGCCCAGGGTTCGGGAACACCGGGGAGCTGTTTTTT
few | TRBJ2-7 | TRBD1 | TRBV19 | CASSTGTGYPYEQYF | TGTGCCAGTAGTACCGGGACAGGGTACCCCTACGAGCAGTACTTC
few | TRBJ2-5 | TRBD1 | TRBV6-1 | CASSLLRDRGGETQYF | TGTGCCAGCAGTCTCCTCCGGGACAGGGGAGGCGAGACCCAGTACTTC
- | TRBJ2-1 | TRBD2 | TRBV10-2 | CASSESLAPEQFF | TGCGCCAGCAGTGAGTCACTAGCGCCTGAGCAGTTCTTC
many | TRBJ2-1 | - | TRBV9 | CASSVAASEAYNEQFF | TGTGCCAGCAGCGTAGCAGCTAGCGAAGCCTACAATGAGCAGTTCTTC
many | TRBJ2-5 | - | TRBV7-9 | CASSLGTGMQYF | TGTGCCAGCAGCTTAGGCACGGGTATGCAGTACTTC
many | TRBJ2-1 | - | TRBV29-1 | CSVDRQYNEQFF | TGCAGCGTTGACAGACAGTACAATGAGCAGTTCTTC
- | TRBJ2-7 | - | TRBV12-2 | CASRPKEVGEQYF | TGTGCAAGTCGCCCAAAGGAGGTCGGCGAGCAGTACTTC
- | TRBJ2-7 | TRBD1 | TRBV29-1 | CSVLKGAPHEQYF | TGCAGCGTTCTTAAGGGGGCCCCCCACGAGCAGTACTTC
few | TRBJ1-2 | - | TRBV28 | CASSPAPHGYTF | TGTGCCAGCAGCCCCGCGCCTCATGGCTACACCTTC
- | TRBJ1-1 | TRBD1 | TRBV5-1 | CASSTGTDREVMNTEAFF | TGCGCCAGCAGCACCGGAACCGACAGGGAGGTCATGAACACTGAAGCTTTCTTT